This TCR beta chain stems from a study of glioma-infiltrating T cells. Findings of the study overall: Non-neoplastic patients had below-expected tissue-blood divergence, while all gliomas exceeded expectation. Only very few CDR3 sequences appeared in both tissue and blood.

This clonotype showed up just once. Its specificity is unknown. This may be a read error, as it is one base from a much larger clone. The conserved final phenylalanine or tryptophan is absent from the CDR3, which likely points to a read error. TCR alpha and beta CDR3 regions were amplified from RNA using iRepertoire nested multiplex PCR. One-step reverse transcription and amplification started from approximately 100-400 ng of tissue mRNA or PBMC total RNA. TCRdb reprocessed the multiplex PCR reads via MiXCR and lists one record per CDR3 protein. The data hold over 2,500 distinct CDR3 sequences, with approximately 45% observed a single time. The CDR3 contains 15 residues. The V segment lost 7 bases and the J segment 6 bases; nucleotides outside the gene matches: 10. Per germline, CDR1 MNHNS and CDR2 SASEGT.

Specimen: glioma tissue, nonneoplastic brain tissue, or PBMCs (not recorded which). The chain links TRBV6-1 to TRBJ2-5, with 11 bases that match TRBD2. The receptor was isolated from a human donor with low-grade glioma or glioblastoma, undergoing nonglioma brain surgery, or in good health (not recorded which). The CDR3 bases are TGTGCCAGCACCACCGAGACTAGCGGGACGCAGACCCAGTACCTC. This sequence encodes CASTTETSGTQTQYL.